The 4 T cell receptor beta chains below come from one sample, sequenced in a study of T cell responses to AZD1222 COVID-19 vaccine. Generated by immunoSEQ multiplex PCR, the TCRdb table keeps only in-frame clones and is missing some. The repertoire holds some 200,000 clones, with about 89% as singletons. Sequenced here: peripheral blood, sampled 28 days after the second AZD1222 dose. The receptors here all came from an adult who received the AZD1222 COVID-19 vaccine.

This clone was recorded once. V usage is TRBV5-8 and J usage is TRBJ1-3; tentative D call: TRBD1 (5 bases). CDR1 and CDR2 (germline): SGHTS, YDEGEE. CDR3 length equals 16 residues. Trimming removed 0 bases from V and 0 bases from J, with 10 bases in between. The CDR3 reads CASSLARQTSGNTIYF. CDR3 DNA: TGTGCCAGCAGCTTGGCCCGACAGACCTCTGGAAACACCATATATTTT.

This clone has a handful of counts. The same CDR3 arises from other DNA sequences in this sample as well. The V and J genes are TRBV5-1 and TRBJ2-5, with D possibly TRBD2 on 5 matching bases. Germline lookup yields CDR1 SGHRS and CDR2 YFSETQ. This CDR3 contains 13 residues. With 2 bases removed from V and 5 bases from J, the gap between germline ends came to 10 bases. This chain's CDR3 is CASSFSSGETQYF. DNA of the CDR3: TGCGCCAGCAGCTTCAGTTCGGGGGAGACCCAGTACTTC.

This chain links TRBV28 with TRBJ1-5; D not certain. Germline-derived CDR1 and CDR2 are MDHEN and SYDVKM. V lost 4 bases and J lost 5, with 9 bases in between. The CDR3 sequence is 13 residues long. CDR3 sequence (DNA): TGTGCCAGCAGTTCCGACCGCCATCAGCCCCAGCATTTT. It codes for CASSSDRHQPQHF.

The gene calls are TRBV3-1 (or the pseudogene TRBV3-2) and TRBJ1-2, with unresolved D. The germline CDR1 and CDR2 sequences are LGHDT and YNNKEL (reference sequence). Trimming pared 4 bases from V and 5 bases from J, leaving 11 bases between. The CDR3 spans 13 residues. CDR3 nucleotides: TGTGCCAGCAGCCCGGACGGAGTATATGGCTACACCTTC. This translates into CASSPDGVYGYTF.